The source of this T cell receptor beta chain is a study of human T cells and chemical hapten exposure. Time point meaning: patch test 1, 2 weeks after DPC sensitization. As to treatment: therapeutic diphenylcyclopropenone sensitization with weekly scalp DPC. Sample donors consisted of patients with alopecia, aged 18 to 70 years, who were suitable for DPC. Individual cDNA molecules each carried unique molecular identifiers attached by the library. MiXCR, run by TCRdb on the RACE reads, gives a single entry per CDR3 protein. The table lists 75,000 to 90,000 distinct CDR3 sequences, approximately 10% of them singletons. This clonotype showed up many times. As yet, its antigen is unknown. The CDR3 is 12 amino acids. The germline V and J ends were trimmed by 4 bases and 5 bases, with 9 bases remaining between them. Germline V gene lookup returns CDR1 SGHRS and CDR2 YFSETQ. General study findings and limits: DPC sensitization did not alter TCRs above 1 in 1000 frequency. Positively correlated with patch test score were the counts of PT1 expanded TCRs.

This receptor was obtained from an older woman with alopecia areata. Some clones in this sample may be carry-over from other donors' samples. V is TRBV5-1 and J is TRBJ2-5; tentatively, D is TRBD2 (6 bases). The sequenced sample was whole blood, obtained in connection with sensitization to the hapten diphenylcyclopropenone (DPC). CDR3 sequence reads: CASSLARETQYF. The CDR3 DNA reads as TGCGCCAGCAGCCTAGCGAGGGAGACCCAGTACTTC.